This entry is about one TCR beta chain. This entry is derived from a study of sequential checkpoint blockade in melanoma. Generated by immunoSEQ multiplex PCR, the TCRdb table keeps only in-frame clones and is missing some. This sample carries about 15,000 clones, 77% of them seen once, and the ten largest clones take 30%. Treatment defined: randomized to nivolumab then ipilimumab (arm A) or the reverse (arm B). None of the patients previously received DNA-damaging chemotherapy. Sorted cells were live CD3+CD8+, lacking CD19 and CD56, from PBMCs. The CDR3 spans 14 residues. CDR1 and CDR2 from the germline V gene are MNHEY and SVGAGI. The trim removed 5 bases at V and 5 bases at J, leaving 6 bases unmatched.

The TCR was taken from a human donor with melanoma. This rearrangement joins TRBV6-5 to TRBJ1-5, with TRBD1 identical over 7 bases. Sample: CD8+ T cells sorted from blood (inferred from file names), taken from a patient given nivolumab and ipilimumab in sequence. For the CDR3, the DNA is TGTGCCAGCAGTACAGGGGACGGGCATCAGCCCCAGCATTTT. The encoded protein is CASSTGDGHQPQHF.